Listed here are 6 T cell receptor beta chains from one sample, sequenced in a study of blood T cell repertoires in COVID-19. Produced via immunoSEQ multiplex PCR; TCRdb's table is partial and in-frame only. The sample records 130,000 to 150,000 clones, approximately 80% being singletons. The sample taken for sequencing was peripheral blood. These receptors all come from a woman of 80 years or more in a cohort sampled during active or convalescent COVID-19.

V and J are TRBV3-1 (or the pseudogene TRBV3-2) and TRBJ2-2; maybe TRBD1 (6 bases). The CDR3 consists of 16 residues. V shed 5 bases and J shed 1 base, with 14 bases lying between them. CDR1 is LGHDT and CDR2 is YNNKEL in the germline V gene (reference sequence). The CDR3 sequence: CASSSYNRVNTGELFF. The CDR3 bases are TGTGCCAGCAGCTCTTATAACAGGGTGAACACCGGGGAGCTGTTTTTT.

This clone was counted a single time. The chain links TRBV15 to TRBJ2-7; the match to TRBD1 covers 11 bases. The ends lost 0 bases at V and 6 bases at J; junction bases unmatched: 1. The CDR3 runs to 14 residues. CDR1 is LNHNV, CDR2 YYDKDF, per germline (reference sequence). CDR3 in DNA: TGTGCCACCAGCAGAGATGGGACAGGGGGCGAGCAGTACTTC. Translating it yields CATSRDGTGGEQYF.

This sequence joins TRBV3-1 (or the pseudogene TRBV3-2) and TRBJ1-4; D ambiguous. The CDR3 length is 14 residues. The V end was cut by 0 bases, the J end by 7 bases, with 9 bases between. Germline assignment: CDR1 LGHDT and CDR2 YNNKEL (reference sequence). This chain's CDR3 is CASSQDAAGEKLFF. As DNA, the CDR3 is TGTGCCAGCAGCCAAGATGCGGCCGGTGAAAAACTGTTTTTT.

The CDR3 loop reads CASTRLGQETQYF. The CDR3 DNA follows: TGTGCCAGCACTAGGTTGGGTCAAGAGACCCAGTACTTC. V is TRBV12-3 or TRBV12-4 and J is TRBJ2-5; D not certain. Trimming pared 7 bases from V and 2 bases from J, leaving 11 bases between. This CDR3 has 13 residues.

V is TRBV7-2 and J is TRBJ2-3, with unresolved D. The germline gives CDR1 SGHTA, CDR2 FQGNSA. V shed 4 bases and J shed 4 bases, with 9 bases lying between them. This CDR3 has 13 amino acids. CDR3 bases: TGTGCCAGCAGCTATACATTTGCAGATACGCAGTATTTT. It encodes CASSYTFADTQYF. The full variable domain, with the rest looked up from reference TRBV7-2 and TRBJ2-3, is GAGVSQSPSNKVTEKGKDVELRCDPISGHTALYWYRQSLGQGLEFLIYFQGNSAPDKSGLPSDRFSAERTGGSVSTLTIQRTQQEDSAVYLCASSYTFADTQYFGPGTRLTVL.

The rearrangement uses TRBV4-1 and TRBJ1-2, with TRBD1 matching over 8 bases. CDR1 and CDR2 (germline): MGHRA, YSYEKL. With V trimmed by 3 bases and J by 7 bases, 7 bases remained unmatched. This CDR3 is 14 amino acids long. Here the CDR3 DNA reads TGCGCCAGCAGCCAGGGCAGGGGGCTAAGTGGCTACACCTTC. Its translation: CASSQGRGLSGYTF.